This TCR beta chain is from a study of shared clonotypes between healthy human individuals (dated by TCRdb to about 2020). General notes on the study: Two women and three men aged 18 to 49 years were included in the cohort. Different laboratories and diverse techniques were used to prepare libraries and sequence TCR repertoires, to increase sequencing depth and limit assay-specific biases. For each donor, CD4 naive and CD4 memory were each given three plates, CD8 naive was given two plates, and CD8 memory was given one plate. Per donor, leukapheresis produced somewhere between about 0.85 and 8.9 billion PBMCs. Blood TCR repertoires of several healthy adults were deeply sequenced to estimate repertoire size and the extent of clonotype sharing between individuals. General study outcomes and caveats: When a few donors were compared, the shared fraction of clonotypes was 5% to 6.5% for naive CD4, around 3.5% for naive CD8, more than 2% for memory CD4, and around 0.4% for memory CD8. Pairwise subsampling indicated that sequencing depth was expected to affect the degree of clonotype sharing among donors. Higher generation probabilities were observed for clonotypes shared by all four sorted-subset donors than for non-shared clonotypes. The small number of donors limited the genetic and exposure-history diversity represented. Sampling was restricted to blood, and TCR repertoires in tissues likely differ from the TCR repertoires found in blood. Naive subsets generally had larger estimated clonotype richness than memory subsets. Even with the large sequencing depth, rarefaction of the sorted-subset datasets indicated that sequencing was incomplete.

Using the deep immunoSEQ assay, TCR CDR3 regions were amplified from genomic DNA by multiplex PCR. For each cell subset, the extracted genomic DNA was distributed evenly across all wells of several immunoSEQ 96-well plates, and each plate served as one replicate. For sorted subsets, each replicate PCR was loaded with approximately 190 ng genomic DNA, equivalent to approximately 27,000 T cell genomes. Purified libraries were measured with a Qubit 3.0 fluorometer, size-checked on a Bioanalyzer 2100, and measured again with the KAPA Library Quantification kit. Every immunoSEQ 96-well plate was sequenced on a separate single-read 150-cycle Illumina NextSeq 550 flow cell. The paper's data handling went like this. Because only junctional sequences without quality scores were contained in the immunoSEQ output, filtering matching that applied to full-length reads could not be performed. To assign V/J genes and CDR3, sequences were annotated against IMGT germline references using PyIR, a Python wrapper for IgBLAST v1.9. Any read was removed if the V/J assignment was weak (E-value above 1e-6), the CDR3 was missing, or the read contained stop codons, out-of-frame junctions, or ambiguous translated residues. V3J clonotypes were defined as sequences sharing the same inferred V gene, J gene, and CDR3 amino acid sequence. The percentage overlap between two repertoires was calculated by dividing the number of shared unique clonotypes by the size of the smaller repertoire. RTK rarefaction, the Chao1 estimator, and Recon v2.1 estimates of unobserved clonotypes were used to assess repertoire richness. Generation probabilities for all TCRbeta clonotypes obtained by the gDNA method from a few donors were computed using OLGA. TCRdb re-hosts the immuneACCESS table, in-frame sequences only. Its copies lack some clones; in the studies checked, an unresolved V gene accounts for under half of them, and the cause for the rest is not known. D and trimming come from the DNA, and the V and J calls and clone size come from that table. This sample holds around 510,000 clones; around 95% were observed only once. In total, the top ten clones hold 0.064% of the sample.

Healthy HIV-negative adults with no recently reported acute infections or vaccinations were included as donors. Every donor was a Caucasian adult residing in Nashville, Tennessee, USA. CD4+ T cells were enriched by magnetic negative selection; naive cells were then positively selected on CD45RA, and the negative fraction formed the memory subset. Blood was collected by leukapheresis, and PBMCs were isolated by Ficoll-Histopaque density gradient centrifugation and then cryopreserved in liquid nitrogen vapor phase. Analytical flow cytometry was used to check the purity and quantity of each magnetically sorted T cell population. Genomic DNA was isolated from each sorted fraction and quantified by UV absorbance on a Nanodrop 2000c. Notes on this clone: It lacks a known antigen. The record has no base qualities; no much larger clone is one base away.

The CDR1 and CDR2 encoded by the germline V gene are SGHRS and YFSETQ. From its cysteine to its phenylalanine, the CDR3 spans 15 amino acids. Only the CDR3 part of the read is kept: 45 bases, read in frame from the first base. V lost 5 bases and J lost 3 bases, and the count of bases not matched to a germline gene is 7. Sequenced sample: naive CD4+ T cells sorted from blood. In light of the paper, this sample's cell subset or site label describes: CD45RA+ positively selected. The chain joins TRBV5-1 to TRBJ2-7; 11 central bases correspond to TRBD2. The TCR was taken from a woman aged 25-40 years in good health. The CDR3 has the sequence CASSSGLAGNYEQYF. The nucleotide sequence reads as follows: TGCGCCAGCAGTTCCGGACTAGCGGGCAACTACGAGCAGTACTTC.